This T cell receptor beta chain derives from a study of T cells in Graves' hyperthyroidism and ophthalmopathy. The diagnoses drew upon clinical symptoms, serum thyroxine and TRAb, thyroid ultrasound and orbital computed tomography. The CDR3 regions of TCR beta were amplified from RNA transcripts. The HTBI primer set drove a first-round RT-PCR of the TCR CDR3. One entry per CDR3 protein results from TCRdb running MiXCR on the multiplex PCR reads. The data show about half a million distinct CDR3 sequences, roughly 24% seen once. The CDR3 spans 13 residues. From germline, CDR1 is SGHRS and CDR2 YFSETQ. V shed 0 bases, J shed 6 bases, and the junction held 2 bases outside the gene matches. Study-wide points: A model of 13 V-J features distinguished ophthalmopathy from stable hyperthyroidism.

With respect to this clonotype: Its antigen is currently unknown.

This chain links TRBV5-1 with TRBJ2-7, with TRBD1 identical over 8 bases. The sequenced sample consisted of blood. The source is a woman aged 25 to 39 with Graves' ophthalmopathy. The CDR3 is CASSLATGGEQYF. CDR3 sequence (DNA): TGCGCCAGCAGCTTGGCAACAGGGGGCGAGCAGTACTTC.